This note documents a single T cell receptor (beta chain) sequence. Its specificity is not known. Primers: 60 Vbeta forward and 13 Jbeta reverse. Libraries were prepared by immunoSEQ multiplex PCR; TCRdb keeps only in-frame clonotypes and omits some of them. This sample yields 100,000 to 150,000 clones, of which roughly four fifths are seen a single time; 4.2% belongs to the top ten. This specimen comes from a study of cytomegalovirus exposure and HLA in healthy donors. Likely unrecorded immune exposures existed in these nominally healthy donors. Study outcomes and limitations: It was only CMV serostatus that was available as immune exposure information. Sequencing likely generated an artifact that appeared as a cluster of highly shared sequence variants.

J lost 5 bases, V lost 0 bases, and 1 base had no gene match. Germline V gene sequence: CDR1 WNHNN, CDR2 SYGVQD (reference sequence). The CDR3 extends over 13 amino acids. The receptor's source is a woman aged 45-59 years in good health and CMV-seropositive. The sample taken for sequencing was PBMCs. The chain carries TRBV10-1 and TRBJ2-7; the match to TRBD1 covers 7 bases. The CDR3 nucleotides read TGCGCCAGCAGTGAGTCGCAGGGGGACGAGCAGTACTTC. It translates to CASSESQGDEQYF.